Many counts were recorded for the clone carrying this TCR beta chain. Its antigen remains unknown. Each individual donor underwent a draw of approximately 9.6 milliliters of peripheral blood. CDR3 length: 14 amino acids. Per the germline V gene, CDR1 is LNHDA and CDR2 is SQIVND (reference sequence). The V and J ends lost 5 bases and 3 bases respectively, with 14 bases between them. This entry comes from a study of blood T cells in healthy people across ages. Study conclusions and caveats: What prevented conclusive comparison of naive and antigen-experienced cells was that PBMCs were unsorted. A strong correlation between TCR beta diversity and naive T cell percentage was seen.

The use of a sample-barcoded 5' primer and a J-beta primer mix characterized a second PCR of 7 to 11 cycles. Via MiXCR, TCRdb re-called the 5' RACE reads, giving one row per CDR3 protein. Counted here are hundreds of thousands of distinct CDR3 sequences, approximately 40% occurring once; the ten biggest clones make up around 30%. The specimen sequenced was blood. The chain has TRBV19 and TRBJ2-7; D possibly corresponds to TRBD1 (6 bases). The receptor's source is a man of 80 years or more in good health. The CDR3 region is CASSPTDRIYEQYF. Here the CDR3 DNA reads TGTGCCAGTAGTCCAACAGACAGGATCTACGAGCAGTACTTC. The complete variable domain, with remaining parts taken from reference TRBV19 and TRBJ2-7, reads DGGITQSPKYLFRKEGQNVTLSCEQNLNHDAMYWYRQDPGQGLRLIYYSQIVNDFQKGDIAEGYSVSREKKESFPLTVTSAQKNPTAFYLCASSPTDRIYEQYFGPGTRLTVT.